The sequence of this T cell receptor beta chain was determined in a study of blood T cell repertoires in COVID-19. Study-level background: Samples came from the United States, Italy and Spain, spanning acute and convalescent COVID-19. Sample material is recorded as cDNA or gDNA derived from T cells, B-cell-depleted T cells, or PBMCs.

Method: immunoSEQ multiplex PCR; TCRdb's copy keeps in-frame clones and lacks some. The sample shows a few hundred thousand clones, 85% to 90% of them seen only once. V lost 6 bases and J lost 4, with 18 bases in between. This CDR3 is 16 amino acids long. In germline, CDR1 is MNHEY, CDR2 SVGEGT. Participant-reported clinical history was the basis for cohort assignment. Recovered status in Cohort 3 required two negative PCRs, clearance, or symptom resolution. This TCR was recovered from a woman between 45 and 60 years old who had recovered from COVID-19. The chain employs TRBV6-2 or TRBV6-3 and TRBJ2-2; TRBD1 might be the D (6 bases). Material for sequencing was PBMCs or T cells enriched from blood (not recorded which). The CDR3 loop is CASSKWGTGTTGELFF. DNA for the CDR3: TGTGCCAGCAGCAAATGGGGTACAGGGACCACCGGGGAGCTGTTTTTT.